Presented here are 14 T cell receptor beta chains from one specimen sequenced in a study of blood T cell repertoires in COVID-19. Clones were read by immunoSEQ multiplex PCR, and TCRdb kept only the in-frame ones, dropping some. The table lists 150,000 to 180,000 clones, about 73% of them singletons. The material sequenced was peripheral blood. All receptors derive from a man older than 75 with acute or convalescent COVID-19.

This clone came up once. The V gene is TRBV4-3, the J gene TRBJ2-5; weak D call: TRBD2 (5 bases). Germline V gene lookup returns CDR1 LGHNA and CDR2 YSLEER. The CDR3 sequence is 15 residues long. V lost 0 bases, J lost 2 bases, and 10 bases lay in between. This CDR3 reads CASSQDEGRQETQYF. CDR3 nucleotide sequence: TGCGCCAGCAGCCAAGATGAGGGCAGGCAAGAGACCCAGTACTTC.

This chain joins TRBV14 and TRBJ2-1, with D tentatively TRBD1 (5 bases). The CDR3 length is 12 residues. The germline CDR1 and CDR2 sequences are SGHDN and FVKESK. V gave up 0 bases and J gave up 13 bases, with 10 bases separating them. The DNA for the CDR3 is TGTGCCAGCAGCCAAGATTGGCAGGGACAGTTCTTC. Its protein product is CASSQDWQGQFF. Together with reference TRBV14 and TRBJ2-1, the CDR3 gives the full variable domain: EAGVTQFPSHSVIEKGQTVTLRCDPISGHDNLYWYRRVMGKEIKFLLHFVKESKQDESGMPNNRFLAERTGGTYSTLKVQPAELEDSGVYFCASSQDWQGQFFGPGTRLTVL.

The rearrangement uses TRBV24-1 and TRBJ2-1, with 7 bases lining up with TRBD1. CDR3 length: 16 amino acids. Germline-derived CDR1 and CDR2 are KGHDR and SFDVKD. Trimming at V came to 2 bases and at J to 0 bases, leaving 3 bases not matched to a gene. The CDR3, as DNA: TGTGCCACCAGTGATTGGGGGACAGACTCCTACAATGAGCAGTTCTTC. This sequence encodes CATSDWGTDSYNEQFF.

The chain is built from TRBV5-6 and TRBJ1-2; D gene ambiguous. Germline loops: CDR1 SGHDT, CDR2 YYEEEE. This CDR3 spans 13 amino acids. V was cut by 9 bases and J by 2 bases, with 14 bases left in between. CDR3 sequence: CATQPGVNYGYTF. CDR3 sequence (DNA): TGTGCCACCCAACCAGGCGTAAACTATGGCTACACCTTC.

This clone has just one count. The V and J genes are TRBV19 and TRBJ2-1; 10 bases are shared with TRBD2. Germline V gene sequence: CDR1 LNHDA, CDR2 SQIVND (reference sequence). CDR3 size: 14 residues. The V gene end was trimmed by 10 bases and the J gene end by 7 bases; junction bases not matched to a gene: 10. The CDR3 reads CATVSSGGINEQFF. The DNA of the CDR3 is TGTGCCACAGTATCTAGCGGGGGTATAAATGAGCAGTTCTTC.

This clone was detected only a few times. The chain carries TRBV5-1 and TRBJ1-1; 9 bases are a match to TRBD1. The V gene end was trimmed by 4 bases and the J gene end by 6 bases; junction bases not matched to a gene: 13. The CDR3 spans 16 residues. The V gene's germline CDR1 is SGHRS and CDR2 YFSETQ. CDR3 in DNA: TGCGCCAGCAGCCAGACCGAAATTAACAGGGGGCCTGAAGCTTTCTTT. This sequence encodes CASSQTEINRGPEAFF.

This chain uses TRBV14 with TRBJ1-4; D is perhaps TRBD1 (6 bases). The germline V and J ends were trimmed by 4 bases and 2 bases, with 17 bases remaining between them. The CDR3 runs 17 residues. CDR1 and CDR2 (germline): SGHDN, FVKESK. For the CDR3, the DNA is TGTGCCAGCAGCCTCTCAGGGGAAGGCCCCACTAATGAAAAACTGTTTTTT. This codes for CASSLSGEGPTNEKLFF.

This chain joins TRBV27 and TRBJ2-7; possible D gene TRBD1, 6 bases. This CDR3 spans 14 amino acids. With 6 bases removed from V and 7 bases from J, the gap between germline ends came to 19 bases. The germline V gene has CDR1 MNHEY and CDR2 SMNVEV (reference sequence). This CDR3 reads CASRLGQFAQEQYF. For the CDR3, the DNA is TGTGCCAGCAGGCTGGGACAATTCGCTCAGGAGCAGTACTTC.

The rearrangement uses TRBV7-2 and TRBJ1-2; weak D call: TRBD1 (5 bases). The CDR3 spans 15 residues. V dropped 7 bases and J dropped 0 bases, with 15 bases sitting between them. Per germline, CDR1 SGHTA and CDR2 FQGNSA. This CDR3 is CASNNPGSPNYGYTF. In nucleotides, the CDR3 is TGTGCCAGCAACAACCCAGGGTCACCTAACTATGGCTACACCTTC.

The chain couples TRBV19 to TRBJ2-5, with TRBD2 matching 9 bases. The CDR3 sequence is 15 residues long. Germline assignment: CDR1 LNHDA and CDR2 SQIVND (reference sequence). After removal of 6 bases from V and 5 bases from J, the junction contained 10 bases not matched to a gene. DNA of the CDR3: TGTGCCAGTAGACCGGCGGGGGGGCGAGGGGAGACCCAGTACTTC. It translates to CASRPAGGRGETQYF.

The chain recombines TRBV3-1 (or the pseudogene TRBV3-2) with TRBJ1-2; D not certain. CDR3 length: 14 residues. The germline V gene has CDR1 LGHDT and CDR2 YNNKEL (reference sequence). V was trimmed by 3 bases and J by 7 bases, leaving 15 bases between them. The CDR3 bases are TGTGCCAGCAGCCAGGGCAGGTGGGCGGGTGGCTACACCTTC. This gives the protein CASSQGRWAGGYTF.

This clone is termed medium-sized. This chain links TRBV12-5 with TRBJ2-7; D gene uncertain. Germline V lookup: CDR1 LGHNT, CDR2 FRNRAP. V was pared by 0 bases and J by 3 bases, with 9 bases between. This CDR3 is built from 14 residues. The CDR3 DNA sequence: TGTGCTAGTGGTTTGGTACTCGACAACTACGAGCAGTACGTC. Its protein product is CASGLVLDNYEQYV.

The rearrangement links TRBV19 to TRBJ2-1; TRBD1 matches at 8 bases. V lost 4 bases to trimming and J lost 9 bases; unmatched junction nucleotides: 8. CDR1 and CDR2 from the germline V gene are LNHDA and SQIVND (reference sequence). The CDR3 length is 14 residues. The CDR3 DNA sequence: TGTGCCAGTAGTACGACCGGACAGGGCTCTGAGCAGTTCTTC. This sequence encodes CASSTTGQGSEQFF.

The rearrangement uses TRBV12-3 or TRBV12-4 and TRBJ1-2; a weak D match, TRBD1 (5 bases). The CDR3 runs to 13 residues. V was pared by 6 bases and J by 4 bases, with 12 bases between. In DNA, the CDR3 is TGTGCCAGCAGCATGGGACTTACCTATGGCTACACCTTC. It yields the protein CASSMGLTYGYTF.